The TCR beta chain described here comes from a study of OX40 agonist ivuxolimab in advanced cancers. Only in-frame clones appear in the TCRdb table, and some are missing; sequencing was by immunoSEQ multiplex PCR. Of about 53,000 clones listed, more than 70% are singletons. Germline CDR1 reads WSHSY; CDR2 reads SAAADI. CDR3 length equals 12 residues. The chain combines TRBV10-2 with TRBJ2-5; no reliable D call. The J call is uncertain, as TRBJ2-7 better fits the DNA end. The sequencing used CD4+ or CD8+ T cells sorted from blood, collected in a trial of the OX40 agonist ivuxolimab. This TCR was recovered from an adult with an advanced solid tumor such as melanoma, head and neck, liver or kidney cancer. CDR3 in amino acids: CASSENEYEQYF. In DNA form, the CDR3 reads TGCGCCAGCAGTGAGAATGAATACGAGCAGTACTTC.